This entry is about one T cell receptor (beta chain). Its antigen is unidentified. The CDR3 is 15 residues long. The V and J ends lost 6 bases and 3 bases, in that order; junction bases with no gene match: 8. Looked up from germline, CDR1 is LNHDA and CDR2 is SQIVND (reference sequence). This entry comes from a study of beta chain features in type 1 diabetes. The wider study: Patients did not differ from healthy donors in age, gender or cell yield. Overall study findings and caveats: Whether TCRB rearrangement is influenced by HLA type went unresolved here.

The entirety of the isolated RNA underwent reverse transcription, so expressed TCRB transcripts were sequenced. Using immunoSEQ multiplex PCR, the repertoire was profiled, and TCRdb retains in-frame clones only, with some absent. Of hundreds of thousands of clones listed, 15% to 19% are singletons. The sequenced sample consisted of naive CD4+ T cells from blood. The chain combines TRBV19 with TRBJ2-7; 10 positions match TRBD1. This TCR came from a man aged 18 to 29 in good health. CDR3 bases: TGTGCCAGTAGAGGACAGCGGACAGGGGGCTACGAGCAGTACTTC. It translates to CASRGQRTGGYEQYF.